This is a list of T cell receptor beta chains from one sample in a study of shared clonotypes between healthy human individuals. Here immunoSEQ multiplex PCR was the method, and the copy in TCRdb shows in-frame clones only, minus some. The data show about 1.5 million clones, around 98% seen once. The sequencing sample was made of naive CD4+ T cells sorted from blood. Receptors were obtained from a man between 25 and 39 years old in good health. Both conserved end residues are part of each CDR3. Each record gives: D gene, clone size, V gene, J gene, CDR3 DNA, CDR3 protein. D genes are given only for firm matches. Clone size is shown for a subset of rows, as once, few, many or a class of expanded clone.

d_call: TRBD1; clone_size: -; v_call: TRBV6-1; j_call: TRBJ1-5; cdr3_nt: TGTGCCAGCAGTGAAGCGGGGACAGGGTCTCAGCCCCAGCATTTT; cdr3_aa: CASSEAGTGSQPQHF
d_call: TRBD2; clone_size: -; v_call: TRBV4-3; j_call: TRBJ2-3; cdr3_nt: TGCGCCAGCAGCCAAGGGCCCCACGTAGGGACTACCTCTAGCACAGATACGCAGTATTTT; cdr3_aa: CASSQGPHVGTTSSTDTQYF
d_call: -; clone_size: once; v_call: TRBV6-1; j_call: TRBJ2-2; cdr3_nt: TGTGCCAGCAGACCGGGACACAACACCGGGGAGCTGTTTTTT; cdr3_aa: CASRPGHNTGELFF
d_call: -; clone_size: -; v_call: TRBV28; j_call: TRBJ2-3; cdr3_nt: TGTGCCAGCAAAGAGGGCGGAGAGACAGATACGCAGTATTTT; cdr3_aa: CASKEGGETDTQYF
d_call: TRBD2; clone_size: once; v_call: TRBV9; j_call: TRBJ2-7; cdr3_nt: TGTGCCAGCAGCGTAGGCCCGGGAGGGGGATACGAGCAGTACTTC; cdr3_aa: CASSVGPGGGYEQYF
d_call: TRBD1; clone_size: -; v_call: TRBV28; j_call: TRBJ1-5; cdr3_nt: TGTGCCAGCAGCCGACTGGACAGGGGCTCAGTTAATCAGCCCCAGCATTTT; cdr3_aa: CASSRLDRGSVNQPQHF
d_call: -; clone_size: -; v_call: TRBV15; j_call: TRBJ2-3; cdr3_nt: TGTGCCACCAGCCACCGTAGCACAGATACGCAGTATTTT; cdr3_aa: CATSHRSTDTQYF
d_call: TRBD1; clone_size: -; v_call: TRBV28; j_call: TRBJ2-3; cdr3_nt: TGTGCCAGCAGTTTCCCAAGGGGGCGCACAGGGGGAGATACGCAGTATTTT; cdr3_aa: CASSFPRGRTGGDTQYF
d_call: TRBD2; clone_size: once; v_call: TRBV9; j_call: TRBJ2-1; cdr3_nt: TGTGCCAGCAGCGCCGGGACTAGGATTACCAATGAGCAGTTCTTC; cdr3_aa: CASSAGTRITNEQFF
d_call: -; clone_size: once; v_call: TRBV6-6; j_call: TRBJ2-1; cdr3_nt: TGTGCCAGCACTACATCGGGGGCGAGCTCCTACAATGAGCAGTTCTTC; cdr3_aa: CASTTSGASSYNEQFF
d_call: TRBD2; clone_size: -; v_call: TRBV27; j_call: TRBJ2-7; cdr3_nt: TGTGCCAGCAGTTTCCCCGGGAGGGCCTACGAGCAGTACTTC; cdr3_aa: CASSFPGRAYEQYF
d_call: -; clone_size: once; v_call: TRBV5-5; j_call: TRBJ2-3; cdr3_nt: TGTGCCAGCAGCTTGACAGGTAACACAGATACGCAGTATTTT; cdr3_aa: CASSLTGNTDTQYF
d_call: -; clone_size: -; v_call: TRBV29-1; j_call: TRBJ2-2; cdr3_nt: TGCAGCGTGGGAAGTCAGGCGGGGGAGCTGTTTTTT; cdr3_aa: CSVGSQAGELFF
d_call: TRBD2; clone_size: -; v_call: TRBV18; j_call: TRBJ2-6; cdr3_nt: TGTGCCAGCTCACCCCCCCAAGCGGGAGTATATAGGGCCAACGTCCTGACTTTC; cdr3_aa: CASSPPQAGVYRANVLTF
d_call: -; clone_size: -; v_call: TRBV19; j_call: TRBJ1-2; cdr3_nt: TGTGCCAGTAGAGTGGACCCATACGAGAACTATGGCTACACCTTC; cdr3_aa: CASRVDPYENYGYTF
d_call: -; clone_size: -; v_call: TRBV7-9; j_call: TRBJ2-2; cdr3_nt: TGTGCCAGCAGCTTGATTCTAGGTGCCGGGGAGCTGTTTTTT; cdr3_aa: CASSLILGAGELFF
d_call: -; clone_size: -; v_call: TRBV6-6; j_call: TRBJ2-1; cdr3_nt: TGTGCCAGCACGTGGGGCGGCTCCTACAATGAGCAGTTCTTC; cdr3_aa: CASTWGGSYNEQFF
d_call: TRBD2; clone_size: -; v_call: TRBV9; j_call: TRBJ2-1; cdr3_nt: TGTGCCAGCAGCGTGAGTAGCGGGAACTCCTACAATGAGCAGTTCTTC; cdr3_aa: CASSVSSGNSYNEQFF
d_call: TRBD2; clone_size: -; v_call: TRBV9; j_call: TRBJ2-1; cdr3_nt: TGTGCCAGCAGCCCCTTTGGGCGGGAGGGGGAGTTTGAGCAGTTCTTC; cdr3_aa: CASSPFGREGEFEQFF
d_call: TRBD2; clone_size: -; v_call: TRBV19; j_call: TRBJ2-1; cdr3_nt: TGTGCCAGTAGTATATCACTAGCGGTCTACAATGAGCAGTTCTTC; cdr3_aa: CASSISLAVYNEQFF
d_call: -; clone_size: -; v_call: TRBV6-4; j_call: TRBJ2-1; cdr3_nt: TGTGCCACCTCTATGCGGATCGAATACAATGAGCAGTTCTTC; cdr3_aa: CATSMRIEYNEQFF
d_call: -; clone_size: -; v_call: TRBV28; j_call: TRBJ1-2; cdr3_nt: TGTGCCAGCAGTTCCACCCTAACAGGGACGGCGGGCTACACCTTC; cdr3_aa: CASSSTLTGTAGYTF
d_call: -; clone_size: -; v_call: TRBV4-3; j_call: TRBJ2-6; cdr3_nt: TGCGCCAGCAGCCAAGGAATAGGTTCTGGGGCCAACGTCCTGACTTTC; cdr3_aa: CASSQGIGSGANVLTF
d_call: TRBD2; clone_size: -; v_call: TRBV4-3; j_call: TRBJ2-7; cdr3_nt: TGCGCCAGCAGCCAGGGGACTAGCGGGAGGTCGTACTTC; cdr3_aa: CASSQGTSGRSYF